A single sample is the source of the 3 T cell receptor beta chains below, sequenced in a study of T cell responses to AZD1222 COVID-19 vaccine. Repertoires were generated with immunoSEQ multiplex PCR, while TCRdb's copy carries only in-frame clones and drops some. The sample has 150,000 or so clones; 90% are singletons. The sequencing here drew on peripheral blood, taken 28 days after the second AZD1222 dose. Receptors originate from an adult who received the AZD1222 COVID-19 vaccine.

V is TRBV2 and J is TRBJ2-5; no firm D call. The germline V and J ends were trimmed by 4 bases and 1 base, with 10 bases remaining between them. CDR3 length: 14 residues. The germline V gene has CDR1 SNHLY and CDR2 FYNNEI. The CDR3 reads CASSGRWPQETQYF. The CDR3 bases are TGTGCCAGCAGTGGGAGATGGCCCCAAGAGACCCAGTACTTC.

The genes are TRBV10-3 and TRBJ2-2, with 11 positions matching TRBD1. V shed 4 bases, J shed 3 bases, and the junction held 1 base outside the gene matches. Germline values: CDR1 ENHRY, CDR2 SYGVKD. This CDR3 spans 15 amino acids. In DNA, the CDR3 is TGTGCCATCAGTGGGACAGGGGGCGACACCGGGGAGCTGTTTTTT. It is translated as CAISGTGGDTGELFF.

The CDR3, as DNA: TGTGCCAGCAGCAGGGGAAGTGAAAAACTGTTTTTT. Its protein is CASSRGSEKLFF. The V call is TRBV12-3 or TRBV12-4, the J call TRBJ1-4; tentatively, D is TRBD1 (6 bases). This CDR3 comprises 12 residues. Trimming took 6 bases from V and 7 from J, leaving 9 bases between them.